Listed below are T cell receptor beta chains from one sample, sequenced in a study of technical replicates of blood from a handful of donors. Produced via immunoSEQ multiplex PCR; TCRdb's table is partial and in-frame only. This repertoire shows 60,000 to 80,000 clones, around nine tenths found once; its top ten account for over 4%. The source material was PBMCs. These receptors were obtained from a human donor in good health. Some clones in this sample may be carry-over from other donors' samples. Both conserved end residues are part of each CDR3. Each record gives: V gene, J gene, clone size, CDR3 protein. Size is stated for part of the rows, as once, few or many counts, or as a class when the clone is expanded.

TRBV4-3	TRBJ1-1	.	CASSQMTGTGTEAFF
TRBV6-5	TRBJ1-2	.	CASSYRDRGYGYTF
TRBV27	TRBJ1-2	once	CASSSGQGNLGYGYTF
TRBV5-5	TRBJ2-7	.	CASSRSGAYEQYF
TRBV5-4	TRBJ2-7	.	CASSLAGTRTYEQYF
TRBV27	TRBJ2-7	.	CASSVRGSYEQYF
TRBV14	TRBJ2-1	once	CASSQIRDTVNEQFF
TRBV7-2	TRBJ1-4	.	CASSLEPGGKKLFF
TRBV7-8	TRBJ1-4	once	CASSLDGGAMANEKLFF
TRBV2	TRBJ1-4	.	CASSDQGRVPEKLFF
TRBV30	TRBJ2-7	.	CAQGKEDRAYEQYF
TRBV4-2	TRBJ2-1	few	CASSQEASGSYNEQFF
TRBV14	TRBJ1-2	once	CASSQGQGVGGYTF
TRBV27	TRBJ2-5	.	CASSLDRDQETQYF
TRBV10-3	TRBJ1-5	.	CAISGQGGNQPQHF
TRBV5-1	TRBJ2-2	.	CASSKTGGALSGGGELFF
TRBV5-1	TRBJ1-1	.	CASSFAPRDRGDTEAFF
TRBV5-6	TRBJ1-6	.	CASSHPGGGSPLHF
TRBV27	TRBJ2-5	.	CASSLSRGGETQYF
TRBV18	TRBJ2-1	.	CASSLSGAAEQFF
TRBV11-2	TRBJ1-2	.	CASSPIGTVGDGYTF
TRBV30	TRBJ1-5	.	CAWSASEEQPQHF
TRBV7-9	TRBJ2-6	.	CASSQGGPGLSSGANVLTF
TRBV7-2	TRBJ1-1	.	CASSLVGHSAMNTEAFF
TRBV7-9	TRBJ1-1	.	CASSPRWGQGVGTEAFF
TRBV6-5	TRBJ2-7	.	CASSYALRGGSYEQYF
TRBV5-6	TRBJ2-1	few	CASSPSQGGRYNEQFF
TRBV27	TRBJ2-7	once	CARGGVVGEQYF
TRBV5-6	TRBJ2-7	once	CASSKPGLTAYEQYF
TRBV7-3	TRBJ2-3	once	CASRPGPPGLAGVDTQYF